Each of the 5 T cell receptor beta chains below was sequenced from the same sample in a study of patients and donors after allogeneic stem cell transplantation. In TCRdb, the RT-PCR reads were re-called with MiXCR into one record per CDR3 protein. The sample holds around 200,000 distinct CDR3 sequences, around 41% seen once. The sample taken for sequencing was blood, either unsorted or a sorted T cell fraction (not recorded which). These receptors were obtained from a human donor who was either an allogeneic HSCT recipient or a stem cell or donor lymphocyte infusion donor (not recorded which). It is not recorded whose cells these are; they may come from a transplant donor.

The chain carries TRBV5-1 and TRBJ1-1; the D is unclear. Trimming shortened V by 2 bases and J by 2 bases, and 10 bases separated the two germline ends. The germline CDR1 and CDR2 sequences are SGHRS and YFSETQ. This CDR3 spans 14 amino acids. CDR3 DNA sequence: TGCGCCAGCAGCTTCTCGTCTCTAAACACTGAAGCTTTCTTT. Translating it yields CASSFSSLNTEAFF. Variable domain in full (rest from reference TRBV5-1 and TRBJ1-1): KAGVTQTPRYLIKTRGQQVTLSCSPISGHRSVSWYQQTPGQGLQFLFEYFSETQRNKGNFPGRFSGRQFSNSRSEMNVSTLELGDSALYLCASSFSSLNTEAFFGQGTRLTVV.

This clonotype occurred a few times. The chain recombines TRBV20-1 with TRBJ1-1; D uncertain. This CDR3 is built from 13 residues. The germline V and J ends were trimmed by 6 bases and 3 bases, with 14 bases remaining between them. Germline V lookup: CDR1 DFQATT, CDR2 SNEGSKA (reference sequence). CDR3 nucleotides: TGCAGTGCCGCCCCGTGGGAGGACACTGAAGCTTTCTTT. This gives the protein CSAAPWEDTEAFF.

This clonotype has more than one count but fewer than ten. The chain couples TRBV19 to TRBJ2-3; D might be TRBD1 or TRBD2, each matching 6 bases. The V gene's germline CDR1 is LNHDA and CDR2 SQIVND (reference sequence). The CDR3 is 13 amino acids. Trimming removed 6 bases at V and 3 bases at J, with 10 bases between. The CDR3 region is CASRGGLTDTQYF. DNA for the CDR3: TGTGCCAGTAGAGGGGGACTTACAGATACGCAGTATTTT.

This clonotype has a count of ten or more. J is TRBJ1-1 and V is TRBV6-6; no clear D. The germline V and J ends were trimmed by 0 bases and 1 base, with 6 bases remaining between them. The CDR3 is made up of 14 amino acids. Germline V gene data show CDR1 as MNHNY and CDR2 as SVGAGI (reference sequence). CDR3 DNA: TGTGCCAGCAGTTACTCGAGAGGGAACACTGAAGCTTTCTTT. It encodes CASSYSRGNTEAFF.

V is TRBV11-2 and J is TRBJ1-3, with D perhaps TRBD1 (5 bases). V was shortened by 0 bases and J by 2 bases, with 8 bases between the two germline ends. The germline CDR1 and CDR2 sequences are SGHAT and FQNNGV. The CDR3 totals 15 residues. The chain's CDR3 is CASSLESRAGNTIYF. CDR3 nucleotides: TGTGCCAGCAGCTTAGAGTCCAGGGCTGGAAACACCATATATTTT.